Listed below are T cell receptor beta chains from one sample, sequenced in a study of blood T cell repertoires in COVID-19. Sequenced by immunoSEQ multiplex PCR; TCRdb stores in-frame clones only, minus some. The sample gives fewer than 250,000 clones, less than 90% of which show up once; just over 2.5% is in the top ten. Sequencing input: peripheral blood. The receptors stem from a woman aged 70-85 years with active or convalescent COVID-19. CDR3s include the opening cysteine and the closing phenylalanine or tryptophan. Fields, in order: D gene, clone size, J gene, V gene, CDR3 DNA, CDR3 protein. A D gene is named only where the DNA matches it firmly. Size values are once, few and many counts, or a class for expanded clones, and some rows have none.

d_gene: NA; abundance: NA; j_gene: TRBJ1-1; v_gene: TRBV12-3/TRBV12-4; CDR3nt: TGTGCCAGCAGTTCAGGCAGCAAGATTGAAGCTTTCTTT; CDR3aa: CASSSGSKIEAFF
d_gene: TRBD1; abundance: NA; j_gene: TRBJ1-5; v_gene: TRBV10-3; CDR3nt: TGTGCCATCAGTGCCGACAGGGGCAATCAGCCCCAGCATTTT; CDR3aa: CAISADRGNQPQHF
d_gene: NA; abundance: NA; j_gene: TRBJ1-3; v_gene: TRBV18; CDR3nt: TGTGCCAGCTCACCCCGACAGGAGATTTGGGGCACCATATATTTT; CDR3aa: CASSPRQEIWGTIYF
d_gene: NA; abundance: NA; j_gene: TRBJ2-1; v_gene: TRBV15; CDR3nt: TGTGCCACCACCACGGACTACGGGAGTAATGAGCAGTTCTTC; CDR3aa: CATTTDYGSNEQFF
d_gene: NA; abundance: NA; j_gene: TRBJ1-1; v_gene: TRBV5-1; CDR3nt: TGCGCCAGCAGCTTGCCTCGTGGGGCGAACACTGAAGCTTTCTTT; CDR3aa: CASSLPRGANTEAFF
d_gene: TRBD2; abundance: NA; j_gene: TRBJ2-7; v_gene: TRBV3-1/TRBV3-2; CDR3nt: TGTGCCAGCAGCCGCTCGGGACTAGCGGGGTACGAGCAGTACTTC; CDR3aa: CASSRSGLAGYEQYF
d_gene: NA; abundance: few; j_gene: TRBJ1-2; v_gene: TRBV10-3; CDR3nt: TGTGCCATCAGTGAGTCGACGGGTAGGATTCATGGCTACACCTTC; CDR3aa: CAISESTGRIHGYTF
d_gene: NA; abundance: NA; j_gene: TRBJ2-1; v_gene: TRBV5-1; CDR3nt: TGCGCCAGCAGCTTGGACGTGGGGAGCTCCTACAATGAGCAGTTCTTC; CDR3aa: CASSLDVGSSYNEQFF
d_gene: TRBD1; abundance: NA; j_gene: TRBJ1-5; v_gene: TRBV5-1; CDR3nt: TGCGCCAGCAGGCCTACTACAGGGGGTTACCAGCATTTT; CDR3aa: CASRPTTGGYQHF
d_gene: NA; abundance: NA; j_gene: TRBJ2-2; v_gene: TRBV4-2; CDR3nt: TGTGCCAGCAGCCAAGATCCGGCGGGACAGATAGGAGCCGGGGAGCTGTTTTTT; CDR3aa: CASSQDPAGQIGAGELFF
d_gene: TRBD1; abundance: NA; j_gene: TRBJ2-7; v_gene: TRBV6-5; CDR3nt: TGTGCCAGCAAGAAGGGGACAGGTTTCTACGAGCAGTACTTC; CDR3aa: CASKKGTGFYEQYF
d_gene: NA; abundance: few; j_gene: TRBJ1-6; v_gene: TRBV10-2; CDR3nt: TGCGCCAGCAGTGAAACAGTAAATTCACCCCTCCACTTT; CDR3aa: CASSETVNSPLHF
d_gene: NA; abundance: NA; j_gene: TRBJ2-3; v_gene: TRBV11-2; CDR3nt: TGTGCCAGCAGCTTAATTCCAGGGTTCACAGATACGCAGTATTTT; CDR3aa: CASSLIPGFTDTQYF
d_gene: TRBD1; abundance: few; j_gene: TRBJ2-1; v_gene: TRBV10-1; CDR3nt: TGCGCCAGCAGTGAGGTGGGACAGATCAATGAGCAGTTCTTC; CDR3aa: CASSEVGQINEQFF
d_gene: NA; abundance: NA; j_gene: TRBJ1-1; v_gene: TRBV6-4; CDR3nt: TGTGCCAGCAAGCCCATCGCGGGACGCTCTGAAGCTTTCTTT; CDR3aa: CASKPIAGRSEAFF
d_gene: TRBD2; abundance: once; j_gene: TRBJ2-3; v_gene: TRBV10-3; CDR3nt: TGTGCCATCAGGACTAGGGAGGCGGGAGAGACGGCAGATACGCAGTATTTT; CDR3aa: CAIRTREAGETADTQYF
d_gene: NA; abundance: NA; j_gene: TRBJ1-2; v_gene: TRBV5-6; CDR3nt: TGTGCCAGCAGCTTAAGAGGGATTGGCTACACCTTC; CDR3aa: CASSLRGIGYTF
d_gene: NA; abundance: NA; j_gene: TRBJ2-5; v_gene: TRBV27; CDR3nt: TGTGCCAGCCGGCGCACAGGGTACCAAGAGACCCAGTACTTC; CDR3aa: CASRRTGYQETQYF
d_gene: NA; abundance: NA; j_gene: TRBJ1-5; v_gene: TRBV9; CDR3nt: TGTGCCAGCAGCGCCTATCCGACGGGTCAGCCCCAGCATTTT; CDR3aa: CASSAYPTGQPQHF
d_gene: TRBD2; abundance: NA; j_gene: TRBJ2-3; v_gene: TRBV9; CDR3nt: TGTGCCAGCAGCCGGGCTAGCGGGGGGCAGGGAGATACGCAGTATTTT; CDR3aa: CASSRASGGQGDTQYF
d_gene: NA; abundance: NA; j_gene: TRBJ1-4; v_gene: TRBV29-1; CDR3nt: TGCAGCGTTCCGGACATAACTAATGAAAAACTGTTTTTT; CDR3aa: CSVPDITNEKLFF
d_gene: TRBD1; abundance: NA; j_gene: TRBJ1-1; v_gene: TRBV7-2; CDR3nt: TGTGCCAGCAGCCCCCACGGCAGGAGGGGGCCCCATGAAGCTTTCTTT; CDR3aa: CASSPHGRRGPHEAFF
d_gene: TRBD2; abundance: NA; j_gene: TRBJ2-1; v_gene: TRBV7-9; CDR3nt: TGTGCCAGCAGCTCTTACCCCGGACTAGCGAGATGGGAGAACAATGAGCAGTTCTTC; CDR3aa: CASSSYPGLARWENNEQFF
d_gene: NA; abundance: many; j_gene: TRBJ1-1; v_gene: TRBV6-6; CDR3nt: TGTGCCAGCTTGAGCCGGACAGTCAACACTGAAGCTTTCTTT; CDR3aa: CASLSRTVNTEAFF
d_gene: TRBD1; abundance: NA; j_gene: TRBJ1-6; v_gene: TRBV10-2; CDR3nt: TGCGCCAGCCGGGACAGGGGGCGAGGAGGCTCCTATAATTCACCCCTCCACTTT; CDR3aa: CASRDRGRGGSYNSPLHF
d_gene: TRBD2; abundance: NA; j_gene: TRBJ2-1; v_gene: TRBV5-6; CDR3nt: TGTGCCAGCAGCTTGTTCGGACTAGCGGTCGGTGAGCAGTTCTTC; CDR3aa: CASSLFGLAVGEQFF
d_gene: TRBD1; abundance: NA; j_gene: TRBJ1-4; v_gene: TRBV19; CDR3nt: TGTGCCAGTAGTTCAGCAGGGGGCCGGAATGAAAAACTGTTTTTT; CDR3aa: CASSSAGGRNEKLFF
d_gene: NA; abundance: NA; j_gene: TRBJ1-1; v_gene: TRBV5-1; CDR3nt: TGCGCCAGCAGCTCCAGGGAGGTGAACACTGAAGCTTTCTTT; CDR3aa: CASSSREVNTEAFF
d_gene: NA; abundance: NA; j_gene: TRBJ1-6; v_gene: TRBV4-3; CDR3nt: TGCGCCAGCAGCCAAGAAGTCGGGTATTCACCCCTCCACTTT; CDR3aa: CASSQEVGYSPLHF
d_gene: NA; abundance: NA; j_gene: TRBJ1-2; v_gene: TRBV5-1; CDR3nt: TGCGCCAGCAGCCGGGACACCAACTATGGCTACACCTTC; CDR3aa: CASSRDTNYGYTF
d_gene: NA; abundance: NA; j_gene: TRBJ2-3; v_gene: TRBV15; CDR3nt: TGTGCCACCGGCTCCCCGGACAGGGAGGGGACAGATACGCAGTATTTT; CDR3aa: CATGSPDREGTDTQYF
d_gene: NA; abundance: few; j_gene: TRBJ2-2; v_gene: TRBV19; CDR3nt: TGTGCCAGTAGTGCCCAGGGAAGCACCGGGGAGCTGTTTTTT; CDR3aa: CASSAQGSTGELFF
d_gene: NA; abundance: few; j_gene: TRBJ2-3; v_gene: TRBV19; CDR3nt: TGTGCCAGTAGTACGGCGGCCCGAGGGCTCACGCAGTATTTT; CDR3aa: CASSTAARGLTQYF
d_gene: TRBD2; abundance: once; j_gene: TRBJ2-1; v_gene: TRBV10-3; CDR3nt: TGTGCCATCAGTGAGCTACAGGGGGGGACTAGCGCCTACAATGAGCAGTTCTTC; CDR3aa: CAISELQGGTSAYNEQFF
d_gene: NA; abundance: NA; j_gene: TRBJ2-3; v_gene: TRBV12-5; CDR3nt: TGTGCTAGTGGGGAGGCGGATAGGCCCCGCACAGATACGCAGTATTTT; CDR3aa: CASGEADRPRTDTQYF
d_gene: NA; abundance: NA; j_gene: TRBJ1-2; v_gene: TRBV6-6; CDR3nt: TGTGCCAGCAGTTACGAAAGGGGCCGTACCCATGGCTACACCTTC; CDR3aa: CASSYERGRTHGYTF
d_gene: TRBD1; abundance: NA; j_gene: TRBJ1-1; v_gene: TRBV5-6; CDR3nt: TGTGCCAGCAGCTTGGTCTCCAGGGGGTACACTGAAGCTTTCTTT; CDR3aa: CASSLVSRGYTEAFF
d_gene: TRBD2; abundance: once; j_gene: TRBJ2-1; v_gene: TRBV5-1; CDR3nt: TGCGCCAGCAGGGACCCCAGCGGGAGTATTGAGCAGTTCTTC; CDR3aa: CASRDPSGSIEQFF
d_gene: TRBD2; abundance: NA; j_gene: TRBJ2-1; v_gene: TRBV29-1; CDR3nt: TGCAGCGCACCCCTAGCGGCCTACAATGAGCAGTTCTTC; CDR3aa: CSAPLAAYNEQFF
d_gene: TRBD1; abundance: NA; j_gene: TRBJ2-7; v_gene: TRBV6-5; CDR3nt: TGTGCCAGCAGCTGGACAGGGGGGGTCTACGAGCAGTACTTC; CDR3aa: CASSWTGGVYEQYF
d_gene: NA; abundance: NA; j_gene: TRBJ2-1; v_gene: TRBV18; CDR3nt: TGTGCCAGCTCACCCTTCACTCCGGGGGATAACAATGAGCAGTTCTTC; CDR3aa: CASSPFTPGDNNEQFF
d_gene: NA; abundance: once; j_gene: TRBJ2-7; v_gene: TRBV5-1; CDR3nt: TGCGCCAGCGCCAGGTCGGGGGTCCCTTCCTACGAGCAGTACTTC; CDR3aa: CASARSGVPSYEQYF
d_gene: NA; abundance: NA; j_gene: TRBJ2-7; v_gene: TRBV5-1; CDR3nt: TGCGCCAGCACCCCCGTGGCCGGGGGATCCTACGAGCAGTACTTC; CDR3aa: CASTPVAGGSYEQYF
d_gene: TRBD1; abundance: NA; j_gene: TRBJ2-5; v_gene: TRBV13; CDR3nt: TGTGCCAGCAGCCCAGGAGGGGGACAGGGGGCCGGAGAGACCCAGTACTTC; CDR3aa: CASSPGGGQGAGETQYF
d_gene: TRBD1; abundance: NA; j_gene: TRBJ1-1; v_gene: TRBV7-9; CDR3nt: TGTGCCAGCAGCCCAAAGAACAGGGGGAACACTGAAGCTTTCTTT; CDR3aa: CASSPKNRGNTEAFF